The T cell receptor beta chain under discussion was sequenced for a study of graft-versus-host responses after intestinal transplantation. Using immunoSEQ multiplex PCR, the repertoire was profiled, and TCRdb retains in-frame clones only, with some absent. The table has fewer than 85,000 clones, roughly nine tenths seen once. Comments on this clone: Its antigen is currently unknown.

V was shortened by 6 bases and J by 4 bases, with 7 bases between the two germline ends. Germline V gene sequence: CDR1 SNHLY, CDR2 FYNNEI. This CDR3 spans 11 amino acids. The chain uses TRBV2 and TRBJ2-7; D remains ambiguous. Source: unstimulated CD8+ T cells sorted from spleen or lymph node cells, taken before intestinal transplant. This TCR was sampled from a human donor who received an intestinal transplant. The CDR3 DNA is TGTGCCAGCAGCCCCTATTACGAGCAGTACTTC. Protein: CASSPYYEQYF.